The clone carrying this T cell receptor beta chain was observed a handful of times. Trimming left V 5 bases short and J 1 base short, with 12 bases between. CDR1 and CDR2 (germline): SGHAT, FQNNGV. The CDR3 has 15 residues. A sample-barcoded 5' primer and a J-beta primer mix were used in a second PCR of about 7 to 12 cycles. Each cDNA molecule carried a tag from a template-switch adaptor that contained 12 random nucleotides. A single record per CDR3 protein comes from TCRdb applying MiXCR to the 5' RACE reads. Counted here are hundreds of thousands of distinct CDR3 sequences, 25% to 35% occurring once; the ten biggest clones make up about a sixth. The sample comes from a study of blood T cells in healthy people across ages.

The chain employs TRBV11-2 and TRBJ1-5; TRBD1 might be the D (6 bases). This sequence was found in a woman aged 80 or older in good health. The sample was blood. For the CDR3, the DNA is TGTGCCAGCAGCCCTGGGACACTAAGCAATCAGCCCCAGCATTTT. Translating it yields CASSPGTLSNQPQHF.